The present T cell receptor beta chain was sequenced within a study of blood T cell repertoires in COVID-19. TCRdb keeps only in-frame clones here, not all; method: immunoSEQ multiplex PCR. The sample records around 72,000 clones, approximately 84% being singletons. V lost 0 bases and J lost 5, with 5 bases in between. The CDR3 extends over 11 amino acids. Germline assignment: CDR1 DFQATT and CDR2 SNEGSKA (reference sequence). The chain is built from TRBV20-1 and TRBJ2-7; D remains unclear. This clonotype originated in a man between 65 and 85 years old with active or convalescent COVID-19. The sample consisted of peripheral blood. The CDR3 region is CSARDFNEQYF. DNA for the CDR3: TGCAGTGCTAGAGATTTCAACGAGCAGTACTTC.